This TCR beta chain was profiled in a study of Graves' ophthalmopathy and Graves' hyperthyroidism. Other autoimmune diseases, uncontrolled infections, pregnancy or lactation led to the exclusion of patients. The starting material, roughly 9.4 ml of fresh peripheral blood, provided the PBMCs. Notes on the study in general: Using 13 signatures, a model distinguished ophthalmopathy from stable hyperthyroidism, reaching around 90% sensitivity and 65% to 84% specificity.

This clonotype was found many times. Its antigen is unknown. It may be a read error: a sequence one base away is much more abundant. Amplification from RNA transcripts yielded the TCR beta CDR3 regions. Second-round multiplex PCR came after first-round RT-PCR with HTBI primers. From the multiplex PCR reads, TCRdb called clonotypes with MiXCR, one entry per CDR3 protein. The sample lists a few hundred thousand distinct CDR3 sequences; about 18% were seen once. Sample: peripheral blood. The TCR originated in an adult woman with stable Graves' hyperthyroidism.

The CDR3: CASRRTGNTGELCF. In DNA form, the CDR3 reads TGTGCCAGCAGGAGGACAGGGAACACCGGGGAGCTGTGTTTT. The V gene is TRBV12-3 or TRBV12-4, the J gene TRBJ2-2; 8 nucleotides line up with TRBD1. CDR3 length equals 14 residues.